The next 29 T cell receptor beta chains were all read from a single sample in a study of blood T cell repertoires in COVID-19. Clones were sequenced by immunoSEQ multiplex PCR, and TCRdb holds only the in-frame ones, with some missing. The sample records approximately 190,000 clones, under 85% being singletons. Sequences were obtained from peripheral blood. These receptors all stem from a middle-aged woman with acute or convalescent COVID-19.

Written as DNA, the CDR3 is TGTGCCAGCAGCCTTTCCGGGTCGTCCTACGAGCAGTACTTC. Protein product: CASSLSGSSYEQYF. This rearrangement joins TRBV28 to TRBJ2-7; D gene uncertain. The CDR3 covers 14 residues. Deletions cut 6 bases from V and 1 base from J, with 13 bases between. Germline-derived CDR1 and CDR2 are MDHEN and SYDVKM.

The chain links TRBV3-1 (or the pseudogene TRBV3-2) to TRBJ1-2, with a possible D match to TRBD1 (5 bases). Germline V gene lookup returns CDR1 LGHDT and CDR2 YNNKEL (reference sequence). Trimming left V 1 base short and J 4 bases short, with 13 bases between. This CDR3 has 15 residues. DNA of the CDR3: TGTGCCAGCAGCCAAGGCCAGGGCAAGGGCTATGGCTACACCTTC. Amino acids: CASSQGQGKGYGYTF.

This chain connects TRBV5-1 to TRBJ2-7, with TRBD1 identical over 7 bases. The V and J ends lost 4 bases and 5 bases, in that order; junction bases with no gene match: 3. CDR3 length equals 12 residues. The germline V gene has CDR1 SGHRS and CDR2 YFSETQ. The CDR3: CASSPTGDEQYF. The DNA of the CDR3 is TGCGCCAGCAGCCCCACAGGGGACGAGCAGTACTTC.

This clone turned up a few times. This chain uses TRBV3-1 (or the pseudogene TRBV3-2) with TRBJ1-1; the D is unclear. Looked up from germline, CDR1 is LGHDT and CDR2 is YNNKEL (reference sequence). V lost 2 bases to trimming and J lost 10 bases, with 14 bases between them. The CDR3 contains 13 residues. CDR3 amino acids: CASSQLVTLGAFF. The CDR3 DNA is TGTGCCAGCAGCCAACTCGTGACACTTGGAGCTTTCTTT.

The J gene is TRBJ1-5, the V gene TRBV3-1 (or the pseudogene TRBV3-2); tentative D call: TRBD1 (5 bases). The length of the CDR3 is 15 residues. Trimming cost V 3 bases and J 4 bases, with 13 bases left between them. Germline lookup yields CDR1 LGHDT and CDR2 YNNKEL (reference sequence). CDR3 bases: TGTGCCAGCAGCCAGGGGGGGGGAGCAAATCAGCCCCAGCATTTT. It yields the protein CASSQGGGANQPQHF.

The CDR3 DNA reads as TGTGCCAGCGGGCAGCCCTACACTGAAGCTTTCTTT. Translated, it gives CASGQPYTEAFF. The chain couples TRBV6-6 to TRBJ1-1; no clear D gene. This CDR3 contains 12 residues. Looked up from germline, CDR1 is MNHNY and CDR2 is SVGAGI (reference sequence). Between the trimmed V and J ends, which lost 8 bases and 3 bases, there was a span of 10 bases.

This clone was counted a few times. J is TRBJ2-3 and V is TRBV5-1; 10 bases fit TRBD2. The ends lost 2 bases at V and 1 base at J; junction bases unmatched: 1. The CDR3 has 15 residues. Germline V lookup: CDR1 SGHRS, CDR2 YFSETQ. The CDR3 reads CASSLGTSGTDTQYF. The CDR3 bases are TGCGCCAGCAGCTTAGGGACTAGCGGCACAGATACGCAGTATTTT.

CDR3 sequence: CASSTASASGGMSADTQYF. The CDR3, as DNA: TGTGCCAGCAGCACCGCTTCGGCTAGCGGGGGTATGAGCGCAGATACGCAGTATTTT. V and J are TRBV7-6 and TRBJ2-3; TRBD2 matches at 10 bases. The CDR3 sequence is 19 residues long. The V segment lost 5 bases and the J segment 4 bases; nucleotides outside the gene matches: 18. CDR1 is SGHVS, CDR2 FNYEAQ, per germline.

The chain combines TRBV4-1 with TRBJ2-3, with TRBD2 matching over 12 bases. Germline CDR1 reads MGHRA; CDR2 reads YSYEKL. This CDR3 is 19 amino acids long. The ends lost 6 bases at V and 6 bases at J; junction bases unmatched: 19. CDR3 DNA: TGCGCCAGCAGTTCAGGAAGGGGACTAGCGGGCCCTGAGGCCGATACGCAGTATTTT. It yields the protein CASSSGRGLAGPEADTQYF.

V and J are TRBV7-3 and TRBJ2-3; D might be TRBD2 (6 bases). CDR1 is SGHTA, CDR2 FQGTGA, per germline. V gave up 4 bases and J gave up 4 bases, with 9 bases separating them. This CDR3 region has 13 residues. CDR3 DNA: TGTGCCAGCAGCTCCCGGAGGGCAGATACGCAGTATTTT. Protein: CASSSRRADTQYF.

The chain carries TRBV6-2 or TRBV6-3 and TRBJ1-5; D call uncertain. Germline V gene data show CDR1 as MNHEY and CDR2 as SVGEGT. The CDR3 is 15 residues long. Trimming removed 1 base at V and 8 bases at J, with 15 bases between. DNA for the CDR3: TGTGCCAGCAGTTACTTTACAAACAGAGAAGAGCCCCAGCATTTT. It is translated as CASSYFTNREEPQHF.

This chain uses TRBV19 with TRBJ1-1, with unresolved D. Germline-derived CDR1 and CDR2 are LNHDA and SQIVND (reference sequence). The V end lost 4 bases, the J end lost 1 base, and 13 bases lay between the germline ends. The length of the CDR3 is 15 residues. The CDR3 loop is CASSTSGGGNTEAFF. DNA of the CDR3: TGTGCCAGTAGTACCTCCGGCGGAGGGAACACTGAAGCTTTCTTT.

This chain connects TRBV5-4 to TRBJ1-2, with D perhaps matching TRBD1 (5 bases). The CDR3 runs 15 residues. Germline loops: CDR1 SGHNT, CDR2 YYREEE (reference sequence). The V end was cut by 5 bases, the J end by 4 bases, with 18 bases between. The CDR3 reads CASSYDTGAGYGYTF. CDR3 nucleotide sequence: TGTGCCAGCAGTTATGACACTGGGGCAGGCTATGGCTACACCTTC.

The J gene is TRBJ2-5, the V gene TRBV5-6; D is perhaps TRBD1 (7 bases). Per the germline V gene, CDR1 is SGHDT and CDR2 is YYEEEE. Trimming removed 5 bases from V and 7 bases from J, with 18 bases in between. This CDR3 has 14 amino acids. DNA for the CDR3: TGTGCCAGCAGTAAGACAGGGTGGGGAGGGACCCAGTACTTC. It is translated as CASSKTGWGGTQYF.

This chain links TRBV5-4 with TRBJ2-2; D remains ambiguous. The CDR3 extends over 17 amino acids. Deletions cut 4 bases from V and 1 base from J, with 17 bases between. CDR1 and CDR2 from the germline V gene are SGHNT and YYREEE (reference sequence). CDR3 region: CASSPQARLGNTGELFF. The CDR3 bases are TGTGCCAGCAGCCCCCAGGCAAGGTTGGGGAACACCGGGGAGCTGTTTTTT.

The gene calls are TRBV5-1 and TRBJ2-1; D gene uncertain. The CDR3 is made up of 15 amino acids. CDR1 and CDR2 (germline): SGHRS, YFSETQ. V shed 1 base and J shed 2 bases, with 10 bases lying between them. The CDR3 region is CASSLSLVAYNEQFF. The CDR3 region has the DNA TGCGCCAGCAGCTTGAGTCTAGTGGCCTACAATGAGCAGTTCTTC.

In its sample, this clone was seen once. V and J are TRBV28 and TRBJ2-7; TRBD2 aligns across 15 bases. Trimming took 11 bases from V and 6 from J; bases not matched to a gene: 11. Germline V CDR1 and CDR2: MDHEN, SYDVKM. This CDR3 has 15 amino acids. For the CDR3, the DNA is TGTGCCGGATCACGGGGGACTAGCGGGAGGCGCGAGCAGTACTTC. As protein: CAGSRGTSGRREQYF.

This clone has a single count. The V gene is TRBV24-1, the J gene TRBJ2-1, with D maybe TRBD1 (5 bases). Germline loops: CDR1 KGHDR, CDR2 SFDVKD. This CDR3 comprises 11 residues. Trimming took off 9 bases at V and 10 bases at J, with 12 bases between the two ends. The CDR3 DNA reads TGTGCCACCGGGGCGGCTTTGGAGCAGTTCTTC. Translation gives CATGAALEQFF.

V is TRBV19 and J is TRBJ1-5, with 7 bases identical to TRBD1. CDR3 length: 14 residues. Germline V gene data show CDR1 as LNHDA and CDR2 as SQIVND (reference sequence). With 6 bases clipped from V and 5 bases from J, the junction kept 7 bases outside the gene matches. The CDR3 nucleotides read TGTGCCAGTAGCCGACAGGGTTTGGATCAGCCCCAGCATTTT. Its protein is CASSRQGLDQPQHF.

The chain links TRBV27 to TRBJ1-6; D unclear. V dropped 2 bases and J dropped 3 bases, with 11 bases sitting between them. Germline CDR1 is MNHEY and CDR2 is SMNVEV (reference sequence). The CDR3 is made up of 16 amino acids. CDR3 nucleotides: TGTGCCAGCAGTTTAAGGCGGGATAGCTATAATTCACCCCTCCACTTT. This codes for CASSLRRDSYNSPLHF.

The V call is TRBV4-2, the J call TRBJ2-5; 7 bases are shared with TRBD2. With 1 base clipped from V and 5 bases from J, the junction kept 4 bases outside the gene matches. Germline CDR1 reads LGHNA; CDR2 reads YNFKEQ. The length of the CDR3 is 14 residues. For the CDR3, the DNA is TGTGCCAGCAGCCAAGGGCTAGCGGACGAGACCCAGTACTTC. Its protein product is CASSQGLADETQYF.

For the CDR3, the DNA is TGTGCCAGCAGCTTAGCCCTCTGGACTAGCGGCTACACCTTC. Translated, it gives CASSLALWTSGYTF. The J gene is TRBJ1-2, the V gene TRBV7-9; no reliable D call. This CDR3 has 14 amino acids. Germline CDR1 is SEHNR and CDR2 is FQNEAQ (reference sequence). Trimming left V 0 bases short and J 8 bases short, with 13 bases between.

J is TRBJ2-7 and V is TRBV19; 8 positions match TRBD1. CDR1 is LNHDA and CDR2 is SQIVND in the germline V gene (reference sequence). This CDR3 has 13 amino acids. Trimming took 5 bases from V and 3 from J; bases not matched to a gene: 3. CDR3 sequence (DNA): TGTGCCAGTAGTTTCGGGACAGGCTACGAGCAGTACTTC. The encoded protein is CASSFGTGYEQYF.

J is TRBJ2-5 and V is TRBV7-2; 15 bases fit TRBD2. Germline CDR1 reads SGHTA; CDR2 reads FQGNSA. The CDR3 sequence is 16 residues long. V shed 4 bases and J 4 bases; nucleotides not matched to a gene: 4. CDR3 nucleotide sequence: TGTGCCAGCAGCTCCTGGACTAGCGGGAGGGCAGAGACCCAGTACTTC. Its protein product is CASSSWTSGRAETQYF.

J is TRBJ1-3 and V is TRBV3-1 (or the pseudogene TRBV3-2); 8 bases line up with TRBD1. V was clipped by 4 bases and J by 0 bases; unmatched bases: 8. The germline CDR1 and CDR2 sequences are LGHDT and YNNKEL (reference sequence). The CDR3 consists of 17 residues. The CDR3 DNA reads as TGTGCCAGCAGCCGCGGACAGGGACTCTCCTCTGGAAACACCATATATTTT. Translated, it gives CASSRGQGLSSGNTIYF.

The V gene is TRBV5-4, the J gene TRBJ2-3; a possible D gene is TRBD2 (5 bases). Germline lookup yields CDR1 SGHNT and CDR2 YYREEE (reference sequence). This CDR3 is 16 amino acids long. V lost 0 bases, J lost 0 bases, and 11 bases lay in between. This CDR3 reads CASSLAGIASTDTQYF. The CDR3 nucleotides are TGTGCCAGCAGCTTGGCCGGAATAGCGAGCACAGATACGCAGTATTTT.

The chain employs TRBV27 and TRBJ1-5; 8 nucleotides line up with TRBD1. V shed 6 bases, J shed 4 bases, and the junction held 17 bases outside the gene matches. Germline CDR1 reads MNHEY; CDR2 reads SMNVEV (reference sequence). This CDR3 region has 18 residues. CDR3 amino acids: CASSPLHPGQAKNQPQHF. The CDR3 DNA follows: TGTGCCAGCAGCCCACTGCACCCGGGACAGGCTAAAAATCAGCCCCAGCATTTT.

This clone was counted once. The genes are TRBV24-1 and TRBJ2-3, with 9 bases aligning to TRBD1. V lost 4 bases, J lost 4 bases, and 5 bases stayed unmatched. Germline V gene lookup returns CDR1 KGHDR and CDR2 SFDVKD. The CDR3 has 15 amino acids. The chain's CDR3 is CATSDPGQGPDTQYF. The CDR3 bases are TGTGCCACCAGTGACCCGGGACAGGGTCCAGATACGCAGTATTTT.

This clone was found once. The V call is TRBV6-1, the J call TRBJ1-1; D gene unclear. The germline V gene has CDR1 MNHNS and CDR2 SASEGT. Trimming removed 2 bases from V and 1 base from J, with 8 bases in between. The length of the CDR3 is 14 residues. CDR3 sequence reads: CASSERPENTEAFF. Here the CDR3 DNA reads TGTGCCAGCAGTGAACGCCCAGAGAACACTGAAGCTTTCTTT.